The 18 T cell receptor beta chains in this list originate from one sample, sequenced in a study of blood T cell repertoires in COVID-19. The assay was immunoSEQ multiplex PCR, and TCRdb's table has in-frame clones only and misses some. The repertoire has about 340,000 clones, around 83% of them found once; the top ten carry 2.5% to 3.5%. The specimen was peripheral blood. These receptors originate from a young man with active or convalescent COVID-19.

The CDR3 DNA sequence: TGTGCCAGTAGTATCCCCCCCCCGGGCTATGGCTACACCTTC. Translating it yields CASSIPPPGYGYTF. V and J are TRBV19 and TRBJ1-2; no firm D call. V was shortened by 3 bases and J by 4 bases, with 12 bases between the two germline ends. This CDR3 comprises 14 residues. Germline V gives CDR1 LNHDA, CDR2 SQIVND (reference sequence).

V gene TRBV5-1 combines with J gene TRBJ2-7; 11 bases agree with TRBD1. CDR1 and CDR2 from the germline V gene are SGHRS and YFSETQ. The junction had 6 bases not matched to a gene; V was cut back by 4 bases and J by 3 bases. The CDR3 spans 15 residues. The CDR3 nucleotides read TGCGCCAGCAGCCAGCCGGGACAGGGGGTCTACGAGCAGTACTTC. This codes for CASSQPGQGVYEQYF.

Written as DNA, the CDR3 is TGTGCCAGCAGTTCCCGACAAGCCCCAGGGACCCAGTACTTC. Amino acid sequence: CASSSRQAPGTQYF. The chain joins TRBV27 to TRBJ2-5, with unresolved D. CDR1 and CDR2 from the germline V gene are MNHEY and SMNVEV (reference sequence). The ends were cut back, 4 bases at V and 7 bases at J, with 16 bases in the middle. The CDR3 is made up of 14 amino acids.

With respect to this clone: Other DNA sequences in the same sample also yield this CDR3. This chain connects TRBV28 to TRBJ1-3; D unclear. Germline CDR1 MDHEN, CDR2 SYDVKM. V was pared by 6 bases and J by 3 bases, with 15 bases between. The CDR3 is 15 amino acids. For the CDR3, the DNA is TGTGCCAGCAGCCCAGGCCTTACCAGTGGAAACACCATATATTTT. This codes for CASSPGLTSGNTIYF.

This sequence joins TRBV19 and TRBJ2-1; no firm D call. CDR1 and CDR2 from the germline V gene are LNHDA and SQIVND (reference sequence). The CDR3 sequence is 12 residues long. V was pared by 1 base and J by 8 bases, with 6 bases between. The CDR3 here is CASSIARDEQFF. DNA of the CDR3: TGTGCCAGTAGTATAGCGCGTGATGAGCAGTTCTTC.

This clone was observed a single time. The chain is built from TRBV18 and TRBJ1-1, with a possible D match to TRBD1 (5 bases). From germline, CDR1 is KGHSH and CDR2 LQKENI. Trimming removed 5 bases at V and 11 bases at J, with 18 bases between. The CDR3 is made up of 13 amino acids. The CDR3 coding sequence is TGTGCCAGCTCAGATACAGGATCGGCGGGGGCTTTCTTT. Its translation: CASSDTGSAGAFF.

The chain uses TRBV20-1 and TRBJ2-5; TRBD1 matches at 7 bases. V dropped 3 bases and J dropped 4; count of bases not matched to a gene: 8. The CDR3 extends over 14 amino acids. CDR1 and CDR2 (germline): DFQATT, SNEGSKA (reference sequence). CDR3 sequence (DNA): TGCAGTGCTAGTTCGACAGGGCTGGGAGAGACCCAGTACTTC. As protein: CSASSTGLGETQYF.

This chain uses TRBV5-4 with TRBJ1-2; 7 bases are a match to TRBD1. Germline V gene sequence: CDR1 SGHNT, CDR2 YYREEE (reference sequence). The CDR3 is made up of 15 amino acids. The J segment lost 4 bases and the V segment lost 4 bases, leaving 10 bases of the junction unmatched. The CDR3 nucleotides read TGTGCCAGCAGCATAGGGACAGAACTTGTCTATGGCTACACCTTC. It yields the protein CASSIGTELVYGYTF.

The CDR3 here is CASSENRYRSGNTIYF. As DNA, the CDR3 is TGTGCCAGCAGTGAAAACAGATATCGTTCCGGAAACACCATATATTTT. The V call is TRBV2, the J call TRBJ1-3; D is undetermined. V lost 2 bases to trimming and J lost 4 bases, with 15 bases between them. The CDR3 has 16 amino acids. Looked up from germline, CDR1 is SNHLY and CDR2 is FYNNEI. The variable domain in full, with the rest retrieved from reference TRBV2 and TRBJ1-3, is EPEVTQTPSHQVTQMGQEVILRCVPISNHLYFYWYRQILGQKVEFLVSFYNNEISEKSEIFDDQFSVERPDGSNFTLKIRSTKLEDSAMYFCASSENRYRSGNTIYFGEGSWLTVV.

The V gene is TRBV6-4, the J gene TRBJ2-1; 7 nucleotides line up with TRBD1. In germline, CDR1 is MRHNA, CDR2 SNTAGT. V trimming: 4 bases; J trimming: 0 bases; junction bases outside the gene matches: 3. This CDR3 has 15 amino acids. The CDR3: CASSVGTASYNEQFF. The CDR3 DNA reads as TGTGCCAGCAGTGTAGGGACAGCCTCCTACAATGAGCAGTTCTTC.

DNA of the CDR3: TGTGCCAGCAGCCGCTCCTACAATGAGCAGTTCTTC. It specifies CASSRSYNEQFF. The V gene is TRBV5-4, the J gene TRBJ2-1; D ambiguous. Germline V lookup: CDR1 SGHNT, CDR2 YYREEE (reference sequence). Between the trimmed V and J ends, which lost 4 bases and 0 bases, there was a span of 2 bases. The CDR3 is 12 residues long.

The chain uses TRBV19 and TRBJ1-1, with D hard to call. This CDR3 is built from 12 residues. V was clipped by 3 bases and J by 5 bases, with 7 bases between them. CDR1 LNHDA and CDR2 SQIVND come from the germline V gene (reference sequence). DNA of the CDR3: TGTGCCAGTAGTATTTATAAAACTGAAGCTTTCTTT. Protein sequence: CASSIYKTEAFF.

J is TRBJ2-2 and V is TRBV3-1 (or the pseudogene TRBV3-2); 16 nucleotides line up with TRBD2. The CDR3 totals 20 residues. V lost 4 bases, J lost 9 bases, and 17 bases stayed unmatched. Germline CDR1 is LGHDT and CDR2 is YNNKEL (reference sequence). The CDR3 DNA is TGTGCCAGCAGCCTAGCCGGGACTAGCGGGAGGGCCGGGATCTTCTGGGAGCTGTTTTTT. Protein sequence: CASSLAGTSGRAGIFWELFF.

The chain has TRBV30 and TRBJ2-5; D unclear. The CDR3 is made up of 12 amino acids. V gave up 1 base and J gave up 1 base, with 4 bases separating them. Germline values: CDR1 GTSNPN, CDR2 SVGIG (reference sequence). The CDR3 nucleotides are TGTGCCTGGAGTGCCCTCCAAGAGACCCAGTACTTC. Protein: CAWSALQETQYF. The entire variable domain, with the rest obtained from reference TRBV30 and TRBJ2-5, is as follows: SQTIHQWPATLVQPVGSPLSLECTVEGTSNPNLYWYRQAAGRGLQLLFYSVGIGQISSEVPQNLSASRPQDRQFILSSKKLLLSDSGFYLCAWSALQETQYFGPGTRLLVL.

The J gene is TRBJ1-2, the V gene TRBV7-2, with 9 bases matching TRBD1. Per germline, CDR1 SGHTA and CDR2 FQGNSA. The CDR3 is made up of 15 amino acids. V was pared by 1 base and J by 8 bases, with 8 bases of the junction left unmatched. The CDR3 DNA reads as TGTGCCAGCAGCTTAGAGGGGACAGGGCTAAGCGGCTACACCTTC. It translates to CASSLEGTGLSGYTF.

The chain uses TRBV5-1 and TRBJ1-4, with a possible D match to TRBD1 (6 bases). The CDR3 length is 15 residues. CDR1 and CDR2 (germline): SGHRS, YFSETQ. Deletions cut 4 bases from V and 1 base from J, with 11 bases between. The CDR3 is CASSHTGLTNEKLFF. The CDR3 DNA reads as TGCGCCAGCAGCCATACAGGGTTAACTAATGAAAAACTGTTTTTT.

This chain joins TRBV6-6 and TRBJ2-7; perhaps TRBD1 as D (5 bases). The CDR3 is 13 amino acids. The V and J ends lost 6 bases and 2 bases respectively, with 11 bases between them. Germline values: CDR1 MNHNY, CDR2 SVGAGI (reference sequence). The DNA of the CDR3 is TGTGCCAGCAGCGACAGCTTTACCTACGAGCAGTACTTC. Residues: CASSDSFTYEQYF.

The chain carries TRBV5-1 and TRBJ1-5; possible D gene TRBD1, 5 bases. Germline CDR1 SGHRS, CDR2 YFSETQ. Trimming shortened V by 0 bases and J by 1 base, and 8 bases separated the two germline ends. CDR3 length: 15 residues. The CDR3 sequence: CASSLAGQSNQPQHF. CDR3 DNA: TGCGCCAGCAGCTTGGCAGGGCAAAGCAATCAGCCCCAGCATTTT.